These 17 T cell receptor beta chains share one sample of origin, sequenced in a study of blood T cell repertoires in COVID-19. The table came from immunoSEQ multiplex PCR; TCRdb's copy has only in-frame clones and leaves some out. The sample lists roughly 120,000 clones, 75% to 90% occurring once. The specimen was peripheral blood. Receptors were obtained from a woman aged 55-69 years with COVID-19, enrolled during active disease.

The gene calls are TRBV5-6 and TRBJ1-2; TRBD1 matches at 9 bases. Trimming at V came to 4 bases and at J to 7 bases, leaving 5 bases not matched to a gene. The CDR3 spans 13 residues. Germline V CDR1 and CDR2: SGHDT, YYEEEE. CDR3 coding DNA: TGTGCCAGCAGCCGAACAGGGGGCGCTGGCTACACCTTC. Translation gives CASSRTGGAGYTF. The whole variable domain, filled in from reference TRBV5-6 and TRBJ1-2, reads DAGVTQSPTHLIKTRGQQVTLRCSPKSGHDTVSWYQQALGQGPQFIFQYYEEEERQRGNFPDRFSGHQFPNYSSELNVNALLLGDSALYLCASSRTGGAGYTFGSGTRLTVV.

This sequence joins TRBV7-8 and TRBJ1-2, with 9 bases identical to TRBD1. Germline lookup yields CDR1 SGHVS and CDR2 FQNEAQ. V shed 4 bases and J 4 bases; nucleotides not matched to a gene: 7. This CDR3 region has 15 residues. The CDR3 region is CASSSRTGAIYGYTF. The CDR3 nucleotides are TGTGCCAGCAGCTCTAGGACAGGGGCAATCTATGGCTACACCTTC.

With regard to this clone: Different DNA sequences within this sample yield the same CDR3. The chain recombines TRBV11-3 with TRBJ2-2, with D perhaps TRBD2 (5 bases). The CDR3 length is 14 residues. Trimming removed 1 base from V and 6 bases from J, with 9 bases in between. Germline V CDR1 and CDR2: SGHNT, YENEEA. The CDR3 DNA follows: TGTGCCAGCAGCTTAGGTCGGGGTTCCGGGGAGCTGTTTTTT. It is translated as CASSLGRGSGELFF. Looking up the rest from reference TRBV11-3 and TRBJ2-2 gives the full variable domain: EAGVVQSPRYKIIEKKQPVAFWCNPISGHNTLYWYLQNLGQGPELLIRYENEEAVDDSQLPKDRFSAERLKGVDSTLKIQPAELGDSAVYLCASSLGRGSGELFFGEGSRLTVL.

The CDR3 protein is CASSHTGYEQYF. For the CDR3, the DNA is TGTGCCAGCAGCCACACCGGTTACGAGCAGTACTTC. V usage is TRBV3-1 (or the pseudogene TRBV3-2) and J usage is TRBJ2-7; D is undetermined. V was trimmed by 3 bases and J by 4 bases, leaving 7 bases between them. Germline CDR1 reads LGHDT; CDR2 reads YNNKEL (reference sequence). The CDR3 spans 12 residues.

The chain recombines TRBV19 with TRBJ1-1, with TRBD1 matching 8 bases. Germline loops: CDR1 LNHDA, CDR2 SQIVND (reference sequence). The J segment lost 5 bases and the V segment lost 2 bases, leaving 4 bases of the junction unmatched. This CDR3 is 14 amino acids long. CDR3 coding DNA: TGTGCCAGTAGTATACCGACAGGGGAGACTGAAGCTTTCTTT. Protein product: CASSIPTGETEAFF. The full variable domain, rest sourced from reference TRBV19 and TRBJ1-1, is DGGITQSPKYLFRKEGQNVTLSCEQNLNHDAMYWYRQDPGQGLRLIYYSQIVNDFQKGDIAEGYSVSREKKESFPLTVTSAQKNPTAFYLCASSIPTGETEAFFGQGTRLTVV.

The chain joins TRBV24-1 to TRBJ2-5; possible D gene TRBD2, 6 bases. In germline, CDR1 is KGHDR, CDR2 SFDVKD. This CDR3 comprises 15 residues. With 4 bases removed from V and 4 bases from J, the gap between germline ends came to 15 bases. The CDR3, as DNA: TGTGCCACCAGTGACTCCAGGGAGGTAGGAGAGACCCAGTACTTC. Translated, it gives CATSDSREVGETQYF.

This rearrangement joins TRBV28 to TRBJ2-7; tentative D call: TRBD2 (6 bases). With 5 bases removed from V and 5 bases from J, the gap between germline ends came to 16 bases. This CDR3 is 14 amino acids long. CDR1 is MDHEN, CDR2 SYDVKM, per germline. The CDR3 DNA is TGTGCCAGCAGTCTGACGGGAGACGGGAACGAGCAGTACTTC. As protein: CASSLTGDGNEQYF.

CDR3 in amino acids: CAWSVWQLNTEAFF. As DNA, the CDR3 is TGTGCCTGGAGTGTATGGCAATTGAACACTGAAGCTTTCTTT. The chain is built from TRBV30 and TRBJ1-1; D gene unclear. Trimming left V 0 bases short and J 0 bases short, with 8 bases between. CDR1 is GTSNPN, CDR2 SVGIG, per germline (reference sequence). CDR3 length: 14 amino acids.

This sequence joins TRBV9 and TRBJ2-7; 9 nucleotides line up with TRBD1. Germline lookup yields CDR1 SGDLS and CDR2 YYNGEE. The CDR3 totals 14 residues. Losses at the gene ends were 2 bases for V and 3 bases for J; bases not matched to a gene: 3. The CDR3 reads CASSVGQGDYEQYF. CDR3 nucleotides: TGTGCCAGCAGCGTGGGACAGGGCGACTACGAGCAGTACTTC.

The chain combines TRBV11-2 with TRBJ1-1; D unresolved. CDR1 is SGHAT, CDR2 FQNNGV, per germline. V lost 0 bases to trimming and J lost 1 base, with 6 bases between them. CDR3 length: 14 residues. CDR3 protein: CASSLERRNTEAFF. In DNA form, the CDR3 reads TGTGCCAGCAGCTTAGAAAGGAGGAACACTGAAGCTTTCTTT.

J is TRBJ2-3 and V is TRBV5-1; perhaps TRBD2 as D (5 bases). V was trimmed by 0 bases and J by 6 bases, leaving 11 bases between them. Germline CDR1 and CDR2: SGHRS and YFSETQ. The CDR3 is 14 residues long. In nucleotides, the CDR3 is TGCGCCAGCAGCTTGGCTAGCTACCAGGATACGCAGTATTTT. This encodes CASSLASYQDTQYF. Filled out from reference TRBV5-1 and TRBJ2-3, the complete variable domain reads KAGVTQTPRYLIKTRGQQVTLSCSPISGHRSVSWYQQTPGQGLQFLFEYFSETQRNKGNFPGRFSGRQFSNSRSEMNVSTLELGDSALYLCASSLASYQDTQYFGPGTRLTVL.

The J gene is TRBJ2-7, the V gene TRBV2, with 10 bases lining up with TRBD2. Germline V gene data show CDR1 as SNHLY and CDR2 as FYNNEI. The V gene end was trimmed by 4 bases and the J gene end by 4 bases; junction bases not matched to a gene: 16. CDR3 length equals 18 residues. In nucleotides, the CDR3 is TGTGCCAGCAGTGTCCCCCTCGAAGCGGGGGGGGTTAAATACGAGCAGTACTTC. Its translation is CASSVPLEAGGVKYEQYF.

V is TRBV5-4 and J is TRBJ1-2, with D perhaps matching TRBD1 (5 bases). The CDR3 is 14 amino acids. Trimming pared 4 bases from V and 0 bases from J, leaving 10 bases between. Germline CDR1 SGHNT, CDR2 YYREEE (reference sequence). CDR3 coding DNA: TGTGCCAGCAGCCCCTGGACATCTAACTATGGCTACACCTTC. It yields the protein CASSPWTSNYGYTF. Using reference TRBV5-4 and TRBJ1-2 for the parts outside the CDR3, the full variable domain is ETGVTQSPTHLIKTRGQQVTLRCSSQSGHNTVSWYQQALGQGPQFIFQYYREEENGRGNFPPRFSGLQFPNYSSELNVNALELDDSALYLCASSPWTSNYGYTFGSGTRLTVV.

This chain connects TRBV7-9 to TRBJ1-6; the D is unclear. The CDR3 covers 12 residues. The ends were cut back, 5 bases at V and 7 bases at J, with 6 bases in the middle. CDR1 and CDR2 (germline): SEHNR, FQNEAQ (reference sequence). As DNA, the CDR3 is TGTGCCAGCAGCCCCTTAAATTCACCCCTCCACTTT. It codes for CASSPLNSPLHF.

The chain is built from TRBV21-1 and TRBJ2-1; the table assigns TRBD2, which was not confirmed against the DNA. TRBV21-1 is deemed a pseudogene. The CDR3 is 16 amino acids. CDR3 residues: CASSKLLDRGYNEQFF. CDR3 nucleotide sequence: TGTGCCAGCAGCAAACTACTGGATCGGGGATACAATGAGCAGTTCTTC.

The chain joins TRBV30 to TRBJ2-5, with D unclear. Germline V lookup: CDR1 GTSNPN, CDR2 SVGIG (reference sequence). V gave up 3 bases and J gave up 9 bases, with 14 bases separating them. The CDR3 covers 12 residues. The CDR3 loop reads CAWRLDTLAQYF. The CDR3, as DNA: TGTGCCTGGAGACTTGATACGTTGGCCCAGTACTTC.

This chain links TRBV4-3 with TRBJ2-7; the match to TRBD1 covers 9 bases. Looked up from germline, CDR1 is LGHNA and CDR2 is YSLEER. The CDR3 has 16 residues. The V and J ends lost 1 base and 2 bases, in that order; junction bases with no gene match: 6. The CDR3, as DNA: TGCGCCAGCAGCCAAGGCCCTAGGACAGGGGCCTACGAGCAGTACTTC. It translates to CASSQGPRTGAYEQYF.